A single sample gave rise to the 13 T cell receptor beta chains below, sequenced in a study of T cells expressing NK-cell markers. TCRdb processed the 5' RACE reads again and assigns one entry to each CDR3 protein, with no DNA. The repertoire table contains roughly 180,000 distinct CDR3 sequences. Material: blood T cells: a sorted CD56 or NKG2C T cell subset, CD4+ or CD8+ T cells, or bulk PBMC T cells (not recorded which). All receptors derive from a woman aged 18-70 years in good health.

The chain uses TRBV20-1 and TRBJ1-2. CDR3 length: 12 amino acids. Per the germline V gene, CDR1 is DFQATT and CDR2 is SNEGSKA (reference sequence). The CDR3 is CSARVGNYGYTF.

The chain uses TRBV5-6 and TRBJ2-7; the TCRdb D gene call, TRBD2, has no DNA to confirm it. Germline loops: CDR1 SGHDT, CDR2 YYEEEE. This CDR3 spans 15 amino acids. The CDR3 region is CASSLLAGGQNPEYF.

V usage is TRBV27 and J usage is TRBJ2-7; no DNA is available, so the TRBD1 call from TCRdb remains unchecked. Germline values: CDR1 MNHEY, CDR2 SMNVEV (reference sequence). This CDR3 has 15 residues. The CDR3 loop reads CASSRTGKGGYEQYF.

CDR3 protein: CASSRTSYNSPLHF. The chain has TRBV5-1 and TRBJ1-6. This CDR3 spans 14 amino acids. Germline loops: CDR1 SGHRS, CDR2 YFSETQ. The variable domain in full, completed from reference TRBV5-1 and TRBJ1-6, reads KAGVTQTPRYLIKTRGQQVTLSCSPISGHRSVSWYQQTPGQGLQFLFEYFSETQRNKGNFPGRFSGRQFSNSRSEMNVSTLELGDSALYLCASSRTSYNSPLHFGNGTRLTVT.

The V gene is TRBV27, the J gene TRBJ1-5. The germline V gene encodes CDR1 MNHEY and CDR2 SMNVEV (reference sequence). This CDR3 comprises 13 residues. The CDR3 loop reads CASSLGVNRPQHF.

The chain joins TRBV20-1 to TRBJ2-3; TCRdb gives TRBD1 as the D gene, but with no DNA this cannot be confirmed. The CDR3 is made up of 17 amino acids. Germline V gene lookup returns CDR1 DFQATT and CDR2 SNEGSKA (reference sequence). The CDR3 spells CSARGVVRGSSTDTQYF.

The chain combines TRBV2 with TRBJ2-5; absent DNA, TCRdb's TRBD1 call cannot be checked. The CDR3 is made up of 16 amino acids. Germline CDR1 is SNHLY and CDR2 is FYNNEI. CDR3 sequence reads: CASRESLGFGGGSQYF.

The V call is TRBV2, the J call TRBJ1-1; TCRdb returns TRBD1, unconfirmable since there is no DNA. The CDR3 totals 12 residues. Germline assignment: CDR1 SNHLY and CDR2 FYNNEI. CDR3 sequence: CASRAGTEEAFF.

The chain combines TRBV6-1 with TRBJ2-3; the TCRdb call, TRBD1, lacks DNA for checking. Germline V gene lookup returns CDR1 MNHNS and CDR2 SASEGT. The length of the CDR3 is 17 residues. The CDR3 spells CASSERPFGQGADTQYF.

The CDR3 protein is CASSSGLGSVDTQYF. The chain has TRBV7-3 and TRBJ2-3; with no DNA, the TCRdb D assignment of TRBD2 cannot be verified. This CDR3 has 15 residues. Germline V gene sequence: CDR1 SGHTA, CDR2 FQGTGA.

The V and J genes are TRBV5-1 and TRBJ2-1; absent DNA, TCRdb's TRBD2 call cannot be checked. CDR3 size: 16 residues. Germline-derived CDR1 and CDR2 are SGHRS and YFSETQ. The CDR3 here is CASSQGPSGTLNEQFF. Looking up the rest from reference TRBV5-1 and TRBJ2-1 gives the full variable domain: KAGVTQTPRYLIKTRGQQVTLSCSPISGHRSVSWYQQTPGQGLQFLFEYFSETQRNKGNFPGRFSGRQFSNSRSEMNVSTLELGDSALYLCASSQGPSGTLNEQFFGPGTRLTVL.

This chain links TRBV2 with TRBJ2-2; TCRdb names TRBD2, which stays unverified in the absence of DNA. Germline CDR1 reads SNHLY; CDR2 reads FYNNEI. This CDR3 is built from 14 residues. The CDR3 region is CASRLTRAPGELFF. Complete variable domain (other parts from reference TRBV2 and TRBJ2-2): EPEVTQTPSHQVTQMGQEVILRCVPISNHLYFYWYRQILGQKVEFLVSFYNNEISEKSEIFDDQFSVERPDGSNFTLKIRSTKLEDSAMYFCASRLTRAPGELFFGEGSRLTVL.

CDR3 in amino acids: CASHLPALGHNEQFF. V is TRBV6-2 or TRBV6-3 and J is TRBJ2-1; the D call from TCRdb, TRBD1, cannot be confirmed without DNA. This CDR3 has 15 residues. Germline V gene sequence: CDR1 MNHEY, CDR2 SVGEGT.